Following are 13 T cell receptor beta chains from one sample sequenced in a study of shared clonotypes between healthy human individuals. Here immunoSEQ multiplex PCR was the method, and the copy in TCRdb shows in-frame clones only, minus some. The sample holds 600,000 to 750,000 clones; about three quarters are singletons and the top ten take approximately 1.8%. Sequencing was performed on memory CD4+ T cells sorted from blood. Specified subset: CD45RA-negative fraction. Receptors originate from a woman aged 25 to 39 in good health.

This clone has just a few counts. CDR3 amino acids: CASSLVRQVNTEAFF. DNA for the CDR3: TGTGCCAGCAGCTTAGTGCGACAGGTAAACACTGAAGCTTTCTTT. The chain recombines TRBV7-9 with TRBJ1-1; D perhaps matches TRBD1 (6 bases). The CDR3 runs to 15 residues. Trimming took off 1 base at V and 2 bases at J, with 11 bases between the two ends. Germline CDR1 SEHNR, CDR2 FQNEAQ (reference sequence).

The chain recombines TRBV7-9 with TRBJ1-3; D remains ambiguous. Germline values: CDR1 SEHNR, CDR2 FQNEAQ (reference sequence). The CDR3 extends over 13 amino acids. Trimming removed 1 base at V and 7 bases at J, with 8 bases between. CDR3 residues: CASSLDGANTIYF. The CDR3 DNA is TGTGCCAGCAGCTTAGACGGTGCGAACACCATATATTTT.

The chain combines TRBV7-9 with TRBJ2-1, with 8 positions matching TRBD2. Per germline, CDR1 SEHNR and CDR2 FQNEAQ (reference sequence). The CDR3 totals 18 residues. J gave up 2 bases and V 5 bases, and 14 bases lay outside the gene matches. The CDR3 region is CASSNSGASGPTYNEQFF. The CDR3 DNA reads as TGTGCCAGCAGCAACAGTGGGGCTAGCGGGCCTACCTACAATGAGCAGTTCTTC.

This clone was seen a handful of times. The gene calls are TRBV5-5 and TRBJ1-4; D is uncertain. CDR3 length: 12 amino acids. Germline CDR1 is SGHKS and CDR2 is YYEKEE (reference sequence). Trimming removed 0 bases from V and 7 bases from J, with 4 bases in between. CDR3 region: CASSLGGEKLFF. The CDR3 DNA follows: TGTGCCAGCAGCTTGGGCGGTGAAAAACTGTTTTTT.

This chain connects TRBV7-9 to TRBJ2-3, with D maybe TRBD1 (5 bases). The V end lost 6 bases, the J end lost 4 bases, and 8 bases lay between the germline ends. The CDR3 runs to 12 residues. Germline CDR1 SEHNR, CDR2 FQNEAQ (reference sequence). CDR3 amino acids: CASRGAPDTQYF. CDR3 bases: TGTGCCAGCAGAGGGGCGCCAGATACGCAGTATTTT. Complete variable domain (other parts from reference TRBV7-9 and TRBJ2-3): DTGVSQNPRHKITKRGQNVTFRCDPISEHNRLYWYRQTLGQGPEFLTYFQNEAQLEKSRLLSDRFSAERPKGSFSTLEIQRTEQGDSAMYLCASRGAPDTQYFGPGTRLTVL.

This clone has just a few counts. This chain uses TRBV19 with TRBJ1-4; possible D gene TRBD1, 6 bases. The germline V gene has CDR1 LNHDA and CDR2 SQIVND (reference sequence). CDR3 length equals 16 residues. V gave up 4 bases and J gave up 6 bases, with 18 bases separating them. CDR3 nucleotide sequence: TGTGCCAGTAGTACGGACCTGGGGGCAGGATATGAAAAACTGTTTTTT. Translated: CASSTDLGAGYEKLFF.

The V gene is TRBV28, the J gene TRBJ1-5; D possibly corresponds to TRBD1 (6 bases). In germline, CDR1 is MDHEN, CDR2 SYDVKM. The ends were cut back, 8 bases at V and 2 bases at J, with 16 bases in the middle. There are 15 residues in the CDR3. The CDR3 nucleotides are TGTGCCAGCGAGAAGGGGGGTGGTGGCAATCAGCCCCAGCATTTT. It translates to CASEKGGGGNQPQHF.

The gene calls are TRBV7-2 and TRBJ1-5; possible D gene TRBD1, 6 bases. V gave up 3 bases and J gave up 3 bases, with 9 bases separating them. Germline CDR1 reads SGHTA; CDR2 reads FQGNSA. The CDR3 covers 14 residues. The CDR3 reads CASSFGQINQPQHF. The CDR3 nucleotides are TGTGCCAGCAGCTTCGGACAGATCAATCAGCCCCAGCATTTT.

The chain is built from TRBV18 and TRBJ2-6; unclear D gene. The CDR3 runs to 17 residues. Trimming removed 0 bases at V and 0 bases at J, with 9 bases between. From germline, CDR1 is KGHSH and CDR2 LQKENI. The CDR3 DNA reads as TGTGCCAGCTCACCACCTATTGTTTTCTCTGGGGCCAACGTCCTGACTTTC. As protein: CASSPPIVFSGANVLTF.

This clone has ten or more counts. This chain joins TRBV5-4 and TRBJ2-5; unclear D gene. CDR1 SGHNT and CDR2 YYREEE come from the germline V gene (reference sequence). V lost 0 bases to trimming and J lost 1 base, with 7 bases between them. The CDR3 spans 14 residues. The CDR3 here is CASSLGHFQETQYF. In DNA form, the CDR3 reads TGTGCCAGCAGCTTGGGTCACTTCCAAGAGACCCAGTACTTC.

J is TRBJ2-2 and V is TRBV27; no definite D call. This CDR3 spans 16 amino acids. Germline-derived CDR1 and CDR2 are MNHEY and SMNVEV (reference sequence). V dropped 5 bases and J dropped 6 bases, with 19 bases sitting between them. CDR3 sequence: CASSPTGPLGPGELFF. In nucleotides, the CDR3 is TGTGCCAGCAGTCCGACCGGGCCCTTGGGCCCCGGGGAGCTGTTTTTT.

CDR3 amino acids: CASSQGTPYSYEQYF. The CDR3 bases are TGTGCCAGCAGCCAAGGGACACCATACTCCTACGAGCAGTACTTC. J is TRBJ2-7 and V is TRBV7-6, with TRBD1 as a possible D gene (6 bases). Germline CDR1 is SGHVS and CDR2 is FNYEAQ. Trimming pared 5 bases from V and 0 bases from J, leaving 14 bases between. CDR3 length: 15 amino acids. Looking up the rest from reference TRBV7-6 and TRBJ2-7 gives the full variable domain: GAGVSQSPRYKVTKRGQDVALRCDPISGHVSLYWYRQALGQGPEFLTYFNYEAQQDKSGLPNDRFSAERPEGSISTLTIQRTEQRDSAMYRCASSQGTPYSYEQYFGPGTRLTVT.

The chain employs TRBV5-6 and TRBJ2-1; D is undetermined. The V gene's germline CDR1 is SGHDT and CDR2 YYEEEE. V shed 4 bases and J shed 8 bases, with 7 bases lying between them. The CDR3 is made up of 11 amino acids. The CDR3 DNA sequence: TGTGCCAGCAGCAGGGAATATGAGCAGTTCTTC. Translated, it gives CASSREYEQFF.